This T cell receptor (beta chain) was identified in a study of T cell changes during pregnancy in multiple sclerosis. The method was immunoSEQ multiplex PCR; TCRdb's version includes in-frame clones alone and lacks a portion of them. The data show about 49,000 clones, almost 95% seen once. The sequencing here drew on CD4+ T cells from peripheral blood mononuclear cells, taken in the second trimester of pregnancy. This TCR came from a female donor in good health, enrolled as a control in a pregnancy study.

CDR3 amino acids: CASSLLGLAGVSDTQYF. As DNA, the CDR3 is TGTGCCAGCTCACTACTGGGACTAGCGGGGGTCTCGGATACGCAGTATTTT. J is TRBJ2-3 and V is TRBV18; TRBD2 agrees at 14 bases. Germline CDR1 reads KGHSH; CDR2 reads LQKENI. There are 17 residues in the CDR3. The trim removed 4 bases at V and 6 bases at J, leaving 9 bases unmatched.